Shown below are 20 T cell receptor beta chains from a single sample sequenced in a study of shared clonotypes between healthy human individuals. Sequencing was performed with immunoSEQ multiplex PCR; in TCRdb, only in-frame clones are kept and a portion is missing. The table has about 1.1 million clones, around three quarters seen once. Sequencing was done on a sample of memory CD4+ T cells from PBMCs. Subset defined: CD45RA-negative fraction. The origin of the receptors is a man aged 18 to 30 in good health. Some clones in this sample may be carry-over from other donors' samples.

This CDR3 is CASSLGQGGNYGYTF. CDR3 in DNA: TGCGCCAGCAGCTTGGGCCAGGGTGGGAACTATGGCTACACCTTC. V and J are TRBV5-1 and TRBJ1-2; weak D call: TRBD1 (5 bases). Germline V gene data show CDR1 as SGHRS and CDR2 as YFSETQ. With 0 bases removed from V and 2 bases from J, the gap between germline ends came to 11 bases. The CDR3 runs 15 residues.

The chain links TRBV7-3 to TRBJ2-1; 12 nucleotides agree with TRBD2. This CDR3 spans 17 amino acids. Looked up from germline, CDR1 is SGHTA and CDR2 is FQGTGA. The V and J ends lost 5 bases and 6 bases, in that order; junction bases with no gene match: 11. The CDR3 nucleotides are TGTGCCAGCAGCCCCAACCCCCTAGCGGGAGGGAGCAATGAGCAGTTCTTC. As protein: CASSPNPLAGGSNEQFF.

About this clone: The identical CDR3 is also encoded by other nucleotide sequences in the sample. The genes are TRBV5-1 and TRBJ2-7; 9 bases map to TRBD2. V lost 4 bases to trimming and J lost 3 bases; unmatched junction nucleotides: 5. The CDR3 is 14 amino acids. Per the germline V gene, CDR1 is SGHRS and CDR2 is YFSETQ. DNA for the CDR3: TGCGCCAGCAGCCTAGGTAGCGGGAGCTACGAGCAGTACTTC. Translated: CASSLGSGSYEQYF.

A remark on this clone: Additional DNA sequences in this sample encode the identical CDR3. The V call is TRBV10-3, the J call TRBJ2-7; D possibly corresponds to TRBD1 (5 bases). V dropped 8 bases and J dropped 0 bases, with 8 bases sitting between them. The CDR3 is 12 amino acids. Germline-derived CDR1 and CDR2 are ENHRY and SYGVKD. The CDR3 loop is CAISDSSYEQYF. CDR3 in DNA: TGTGCCATCTCCGACAGCTCCTACGAGCAGTACTTC.

The chain carries TRBV9 and TRBJ2-3; TRBD1 aligns across 10 bases. The CDR3 runs to 17 residues. V was pared by 0 bases and J by 5 bases, with 9 bases of the junction left unmatched. CDR1 SGDLS and CDR2 YYNGEE come from the germline V gene. The CDR3 bases are TGTGCCAGCAGCGTAGCTGAGTCGACAGGGGGCAGAGATACGCAGTATTTT. It is translated as CASSVAESTGGRDTQYF.

CDR3 nucleotides: TGTGCCAGCAGCTTGGAGCCAGGCGGGGAGCTGTTTTTT. Translated, it gives CASSLEPGGELFF. The chain links TRBV5-6 to TRBJ2-2; unclear D gene. The germline V and J ends were trimmed by 0 bases and 7 bases, with 7 bases remaining between them. This CDR3 comprises 13 residues. Germline-derived CDR1 and CDR2 are SGHDT and YYEEEE.

This rearrangement joins TRBV6-7 to TRBJ2-7; unclear D gene. TRBV6-7 is an ORF; its function is uncertain. There are 10 residues in the CDR3. V was clipped by 3 bases and J by 5 bases, with 2 bases between them. The CDR3 coding sequence is TGTGCCAGCAGTTATGACGAGCAGTACTTC. This encodes CASSYDEQYF.

This clone was counted between two and nine times. The rearrangement uses TRBV30 and TRBJ1-3, with D possibly TRBD1 on 5 matching bases. This CDR3 has 14 amino acids. CDR1 is GTSNPN and CDR2 is SVGIG in the germline V gene (reference sequence). The V end lost 3 bases, the J end lost 0 bases, and 9 bases lay between the germline ends. The CDR3 is CAWRGPSSGNTIYF. DNA of the CDR3: TGTGCCTGGAGGGGGCCCAGCTCTGGAAACACCATATATTTT.

The chain is built from TRBV5-1 and TRBJ2-3, with TRBD2 identical over 8 bases. V lost 4 bases to trimming and J lost 2 bases; unmatched junction nucleotides: 6. Germline V gene lookup returns CDR1 SGHRS and CDR2 YFSETQ. The CDR3 consists of 15 residues. The DNA of the CDR3 is TGCGCCAGCAGCGTGACTAGCGAAAACACAGATACGCAGTATTTT. It codes for CASSVTSENTDTQYF.

The chain carries TRBV2 and TRBJ2-7, with TRBD2 matching 8 bases. CDR1 and CDR2 (germline): SNHLY, FYNNEI. Trimming removed 5 bases from V and 13 bases from J; junction bases left unmatched: 10. The CDR3 sequence is 12 residues long. The CDR3 protein is CASSTGTSVKYF. For the CDR3, the DNA is TGTGCCAGCAGTACGGGGACTAGTGTAAAATACTTC. The whole variable domain, filled in from reference TRBV2 and TRBJ2-7, reads EPEVTQTPSHQVTQMGQEVILRCVPISNHLYFYWYRQILGQKVEFLVSFYNNEISEKSEIFDDQFSVERPDGSNFTLKIRSTKLEDSAMYFCASSTGTSVKYFGPGTRLTVT.

This clone was observed a single time. V and J are TRBV19 and TRBJ2-4; D gene unclear. Germline V CDR1 and CDR2: LNHDA, SQIVND (reference sequence). CDR3 size: 13 residues. V lost 3 bases, J lost 3 bases, and 6 bases lay in between. This CDR3 is CASSIISKNIQYF. The CDR3 DNA sequence: TGTGCCAGTAGTATTATTAGCAAAAACATTCAGTACTTC.

The chain joins TRBV18 to TRBJ2-7, with 13 bases identical to TRBD2. CDR3 length: 15 amino acids. The junction had 5 bases not matched to a gene; V was cut back by 5 bases and J by 4 bases. Per germline, CDR1 KGHSH and CDR2 LQKENI. CDR3: CASSFGTSGTYEQYF. The DNA of the CDR3 is TGTGCCAGCTCATTTGGGACTAGCGGGACTTACGAGCAGTACTTC.

Ten or more counts support this clone. The chain carries TRBV4-2 and TRBJ1-3; the match to TRBD1 covers 7 bases. V trimming: 4 bases; J trimming: 2 bases; junction bases outside the gene matches: 14. Germline CDR1 is LGHNA and CDR2 is YNFKEQ. The CDR3 contains 18 residues. The CDR3 DNA is TGTGCCAGCAGCCCGACAGGGAATAGGCCGACTGCTGGAAACACCATATATTTT. It translates to CASSPTGNRPTAGNTIYF.

The chain couples TRBV9 to TRBJ1-2; the D is unclear. V gave up 6 bases and J gave up 0 bases, with 9 bases separating them. Germline loops: CDR1 SGDLS, CDR2 YYNGEE. The CDR3 runs to 13 residues. The CDR3 spells CASTSVANYGYTF. CDR3 bases: TGTGCCAGCACCAGTGTTGCTAACTATGGCTACACCTTC.

The chain is built from TRBV5-8 and TRBJ2-1; 10 nucleotides match TRBD2. CDR3 length: 16 residues. CDR1 SGHTS and CDR2 YDEGEE come from the germline V gene. The ends lost 0 bases at V and 9 bases at J; junction bases unmatched: 9. The CDR3 bases are TGTGCCAGCAGCTTGGGAGCGCTAGCGGGAGATGGTGAGCAGTTCTTC. Amino acid sequence: CASSLGALAGDGEQFF.

The chain couples TRBV2 to TRBJ1-2; 8 bases are a match to TRBD1. This CDR3 region has 15 residues. Losses at the gene ends were 6 bases for V and 2 bases for J; bases not matched to a gene: 8. Germline V lookup: CDR1 SNHLY, CDR2 FYNNEI. In DNA, the CDR3 is TGTGCCAGCAGCCCTAACAGGGGGTGGAACTATGGCTACACCTTC. As protein: CASSPNRGWNYGYTF.

The rearrangement uses TRBV28 and TRBJ2-7; D uncertain. The length of the CDR3 is 13 residues. CDR1 MDHEN and CDR2 SYDVKM come from the germline V gene. V was shortened by 5 bases and J by 3 bases, with 11 bases between the two germline ends. CDR3 sequence (DNA): TGTGCCAGCAGTCTCGCTCCGGGCTACGAGCAGTACTTC. It specifies CASSLAPGYEQYF. Looking up the rest from reference TRBV28 and TRBJ2-7 gives the full variable domain: DVKVTQSSRYLVKRTGEKVFLECVQDMDHENMFWYRQDPGLGLRLIYFSYDVKMKEKGDIPEGYSVSREKKERFSLILESASTNQTSMYLCASSLAPGYEQYFGPGTRLTVT.

The rearrangement joins TRBV28 to TRBJ2-7; D is unclear. This CDR3 has 15 residues. The germline V gene encodes CDR1 MDHEN and CDR2 SYDVKM. Between the trimmed V and J ends, which lost 2 bases and 5 bases, there was a span of 16 bases. The CDR3 loop reads CASSLPLRPVNEQYF. CDR3 sequence (DNA): TGTGCCAGCAGTTTACCCCTCAGGCCAGTCAACGAGCAGTACTTC.

Details on this clone: One junction end disagrees with the germline gene, perhaps due to a read error. This sequence joins TRBV10-1 and TRBJ2-7; no firm D call. Germline V gene data show CDR1 as WNHNN and CDR2 as SYGVQD (reference sequence). CDR3 length: 15 amino acids. The CDR3 loop is CASREVRSLWSEQYF. The CDR3 nucleotides read TGCGCCAGCCGTGAAGTCAGAAGCCTCTGGTCCGAGCAGTACTTC.

The V call is TRBV28, the J call TRBJ2-2; TRBD2 agrees at 9 bases. The CDR3 contains 16 residues. Germline V gene lookup returns CDR1 MDHEN and CDR2 SYDVKM. Trimming removed 5 bases from V and 2 bases from J; junction bases left unmatched: 6. This CDR3 is CASSAWGLANTGELFF. CDR3 bases: TGTGCCAGCAGTGCGTGGGGACTAGCCAACACCGGGGAGCTGTTTTTT.